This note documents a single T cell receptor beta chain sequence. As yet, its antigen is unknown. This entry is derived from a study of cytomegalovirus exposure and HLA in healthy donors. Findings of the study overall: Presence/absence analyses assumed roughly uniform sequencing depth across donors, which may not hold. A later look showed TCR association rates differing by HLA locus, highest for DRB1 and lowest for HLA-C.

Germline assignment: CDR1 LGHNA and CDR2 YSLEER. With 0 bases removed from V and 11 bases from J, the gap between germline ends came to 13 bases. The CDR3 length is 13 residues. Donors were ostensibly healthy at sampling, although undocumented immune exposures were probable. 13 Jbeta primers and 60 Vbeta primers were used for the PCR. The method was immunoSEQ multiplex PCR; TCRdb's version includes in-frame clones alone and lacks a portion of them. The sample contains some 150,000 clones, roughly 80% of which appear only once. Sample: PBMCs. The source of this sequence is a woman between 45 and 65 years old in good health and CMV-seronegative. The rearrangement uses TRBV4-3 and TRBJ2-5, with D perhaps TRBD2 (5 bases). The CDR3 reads CASSQDRSGKQYF. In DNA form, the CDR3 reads TGCGCCAGCAGCCAAGATCGGAGCGGAAAGCAGTACTTC.